The source of this T cell receptor (beta chain) is a study of T cells in Graves' hyperthyroidism and ophthalmopathy. Regions amplified from RNA transcripts were the TCR beta CDR3 regions. The HTBI set primed first-round TCR CDR3 RT-PCR. Using its own MiXCR run on the multiplex PCR reads, TCRdb lists one record per CDR3 protein. The sample includes a few hundred thousand distinct CDR3 sequences, around 20% seen only once; the top ten take around 45%. Sequencing input: blood. This sequence was found in a woman in her 50s with Graves' hyperthyroidism.

CDR3 bases: TGTGCCAGCAGCTTATACGAGGGAGATACGCAGTATTTT. This translates into CASSLYEGDTQYF. The gene calls are TRBV3-1 and TRBJ2-3, with D perhaps TRBD2 (5 bases). Trimming took 5 bases from V and 5 from J, leaving 11 bases between them. CDR1 LGHDT and CDR2 YNNKEL come from the germline V gene (reference sequence). The CDR3 has 13 residues.